This TCR beta chain was found in a study of CD8+CD57+ T cells in acquired aplastic anemia. About the study: Recorded DNA amounts for sorted CD4+ and CD8+ cells had an average of 3.2 ug. Read counts for CD4+ cells (from healthy donors) averaged around 10 million. The study, taken as a whole, reports: Patients and controls had CD8+ Simpson's diversity values that were not significantly distinct. Around 30 sequences, all CD8+ CDR3, were shared between patients and controls.

In this sample, this clonotype turned up many times. Its antigen is still unknown. CDR3 and TCR beta VDJ profiling relied on a genomic DNA template. TCRdb reprocessed the reads via MiXCR and lists one record per CDR3 protein. Counted here are approximately 170,000 distinct CDR3 sequences, around half occurring once; the ten biggest clones make up 16%. The germline V and J ends were trimmed by 8 bases and 0 bases, with 14 bases remaining between them. Germline-derived CDR1 and CDR2 are MNHEY and SVGEGT. CDR3 length: 15 amino acids. This chain uses TRBV6-2 or TRBV6-3 with TRBJ1-3, with no clear D. Sequencing was done on a sample of sorted CD4+, CD8+, or CD8+CD57+ T cells (not recorded which) from PBMCs. This TCR was recovered from a human donor in good health, serving as a control. The CDR3 here is CASQIREPSGNTIYF. Written as DNA, the CDR3 is TGTGCCAGCCAGATTCGGGAACCCTCTGGAAACACCATATATTTT.